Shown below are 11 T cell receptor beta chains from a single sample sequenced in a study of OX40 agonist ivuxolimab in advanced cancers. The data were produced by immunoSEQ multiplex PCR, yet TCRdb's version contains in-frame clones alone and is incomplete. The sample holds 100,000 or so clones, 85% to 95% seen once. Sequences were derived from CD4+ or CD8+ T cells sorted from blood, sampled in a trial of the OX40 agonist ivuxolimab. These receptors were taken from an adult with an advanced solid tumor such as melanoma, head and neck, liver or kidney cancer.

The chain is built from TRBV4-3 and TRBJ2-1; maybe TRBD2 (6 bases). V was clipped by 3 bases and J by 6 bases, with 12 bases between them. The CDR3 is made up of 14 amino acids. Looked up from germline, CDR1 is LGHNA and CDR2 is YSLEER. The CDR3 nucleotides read TGCGCCAGCAGCCAGGGGGGAAGGGCCAATGAGCAGTTCTTC. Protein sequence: CASSQGGRANEQFF.

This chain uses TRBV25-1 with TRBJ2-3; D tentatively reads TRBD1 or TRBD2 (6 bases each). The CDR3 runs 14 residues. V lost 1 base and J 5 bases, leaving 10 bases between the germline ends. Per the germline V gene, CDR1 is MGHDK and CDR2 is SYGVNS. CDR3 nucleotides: TGTGCCAGCAGTGAATCGGGGGCGAGAGATACGCAGTATTTT. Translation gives CASSESGARDTQYF.

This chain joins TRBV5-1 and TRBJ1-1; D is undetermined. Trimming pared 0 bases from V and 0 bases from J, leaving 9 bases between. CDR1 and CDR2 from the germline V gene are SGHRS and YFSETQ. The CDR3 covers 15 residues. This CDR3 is CASSLEAAMNTEAFF. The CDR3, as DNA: TGCGCCAGCAGCTTGGAGGCAGCCATGAACACTGAAGCTTTCTTT.

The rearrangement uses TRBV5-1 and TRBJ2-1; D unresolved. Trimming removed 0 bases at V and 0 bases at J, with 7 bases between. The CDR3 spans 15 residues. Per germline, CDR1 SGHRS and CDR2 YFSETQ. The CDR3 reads CASSLGRISYNEQFF. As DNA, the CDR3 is TGCGCCAGCAGCTTGGGGAGAATCTCCTACAATGAGCAGTTCTTC.

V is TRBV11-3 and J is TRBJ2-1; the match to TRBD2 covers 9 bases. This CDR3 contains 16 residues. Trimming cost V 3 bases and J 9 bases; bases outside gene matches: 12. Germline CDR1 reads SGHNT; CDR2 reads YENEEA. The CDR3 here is CASSFLAGSDLGEQFF. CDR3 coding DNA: TGTGCCAGCAGCTTCCTAGCGGGATCGGATCTTGGTGAGCAGTTCTTC.

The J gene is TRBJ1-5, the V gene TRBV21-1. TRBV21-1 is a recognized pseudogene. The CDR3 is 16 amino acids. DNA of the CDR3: TGTGCCAGCAGCATCACCGGGTCAGACTTCCATCAGCCCCAGCATTTT. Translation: CASSITGSDFHQPQHF.

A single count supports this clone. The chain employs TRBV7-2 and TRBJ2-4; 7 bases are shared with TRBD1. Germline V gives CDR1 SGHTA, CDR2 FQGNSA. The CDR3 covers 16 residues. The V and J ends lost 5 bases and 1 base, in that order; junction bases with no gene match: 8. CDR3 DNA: TGTGCCAGCAGCCGGCCCGTGACAGGGGCCAAAAACATTCAGTACTTC. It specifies CASSRPVTGAKNIQYF.

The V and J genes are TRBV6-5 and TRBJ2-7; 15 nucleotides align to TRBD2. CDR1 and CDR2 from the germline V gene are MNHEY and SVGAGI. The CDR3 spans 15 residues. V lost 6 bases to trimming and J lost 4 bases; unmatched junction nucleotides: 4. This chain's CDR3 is CASRIGTSGRYEQYF. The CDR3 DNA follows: TGTGCCAGCAGAATTGGGACTAGCGGGAGGTACGAGCAGTACTTC.

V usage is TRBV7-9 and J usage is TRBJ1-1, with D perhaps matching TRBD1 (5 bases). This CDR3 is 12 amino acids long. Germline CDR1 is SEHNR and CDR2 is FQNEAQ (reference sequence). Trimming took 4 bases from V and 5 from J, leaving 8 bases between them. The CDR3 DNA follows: TGTGCCAGCAGCTATAGGGGAACTGAAGCTTTCTTT. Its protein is CASSYRGTEAFF.

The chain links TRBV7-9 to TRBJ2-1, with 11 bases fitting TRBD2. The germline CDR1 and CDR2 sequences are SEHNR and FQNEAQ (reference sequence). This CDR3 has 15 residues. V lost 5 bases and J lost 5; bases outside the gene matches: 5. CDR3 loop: CASSAGTSGNNEQFF. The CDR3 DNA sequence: TGTGCCAGCAGCGCCGGGACTAGCGGTAACAATGAGCAGTTCTTC.

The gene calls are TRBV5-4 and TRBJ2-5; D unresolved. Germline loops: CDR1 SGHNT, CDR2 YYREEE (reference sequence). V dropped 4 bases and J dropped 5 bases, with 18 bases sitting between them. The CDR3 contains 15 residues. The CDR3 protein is CASSQHGRPEETQYF. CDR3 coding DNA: TGTGCCAGCAGCCAGCATGGAAGGCCGGAGGAGACCCAGTACTTC.